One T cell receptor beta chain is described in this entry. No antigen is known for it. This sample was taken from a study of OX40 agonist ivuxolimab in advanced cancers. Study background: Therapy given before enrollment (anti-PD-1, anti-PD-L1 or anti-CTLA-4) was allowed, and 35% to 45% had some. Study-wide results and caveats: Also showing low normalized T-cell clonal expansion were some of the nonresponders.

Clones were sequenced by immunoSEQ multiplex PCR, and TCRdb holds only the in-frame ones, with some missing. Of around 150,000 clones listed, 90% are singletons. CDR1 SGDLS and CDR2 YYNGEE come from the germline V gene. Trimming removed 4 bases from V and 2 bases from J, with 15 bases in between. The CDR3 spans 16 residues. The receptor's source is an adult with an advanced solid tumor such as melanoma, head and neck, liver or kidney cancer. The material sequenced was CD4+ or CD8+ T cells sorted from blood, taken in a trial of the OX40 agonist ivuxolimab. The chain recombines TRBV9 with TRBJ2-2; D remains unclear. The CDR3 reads CASSSRSAANTGELFF. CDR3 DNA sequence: TGTGCCAGCAGCTCTAGATCGGCGGCTAACACCGGGGAGCTGTTTTTT.